These T cell receptor beta chains were read from a single sample in a study of cytomegalovirus exposure and HLA in healthy donors. Measured with immunoSEQ multiplex PCR; TCRdb has only the in-frame clones, and not every one. The sample contains 150,000 to 200,000 clones, 79% of which appear only once. Sequenced input: PBMCs. These receptors all come from a girl aged 10 to 17 in good health and CMV-seropositive. CDR3s include the opening cysteine and the closing phenylalanine or tryptophan. Fields, in order: D gene, J gene, V gene, clone size, CDR3 protein, CDR3 DNA. The D gene is left open where the match is weak. Only some rows state a clone size, as once, few, many or a class for expanded clones.

d_call: -; j_call: TRBJ1-1; v_call: TRBV6-5; clone_size: -; cdr3_aa: CASSYSPTGEAFF; cdr3_nt: TGTGCCAGCAGTTACTCCCCGACAGGTGAAGCTTTCTTT
d_call: TRBD2; j_call: TRBJ2-7; v_call: TRBV9; clone_size: once; cdr3_aa: CASSPGTSGGAGYEQYF; cdr3_nt: TGTGCCAGCAGCCCCGGGACTAGCGGGGGGGCGGGTTACGAGCAGTACTTC
d_call: TRBD1; j_call: TRBJ1-2; v_call: TRBV5-1; clone_size: -; cdr3_aa: CASSLGGGENYGYTF; cdr3_nt: TGCGCCAGCAGCTTGGGAGGGGGCGAGAACTATGGCTACACCTTC
d_call: TRBD1; j_call: TRBJ1-2; v_call: TRBV25-1; clone_size: -; cdr3_aa: CASSDTGDFYGYTF; cdr3_nt: TGTGCCAGCAGTGATACAGGGGACTTCTATGGCTACACCTTC
d_call: -; j_call: TRBJ1-2; v_call: TRBV4-3; clone_size: -; cdr3_aa: CASSQDRLGGYTF; cdr3_nt: TGCGCCAGCAGCCAAGATCGCTTGGGGGGGTACACCTTC
d_call: TRBD1; j_call: TRBJ2-5; v_call: TRBV20-1; clone_size: -; cdr3_aa: CSAGQVETQYF; cdr3_nt: TGCAGTGCTGGACAGGTAGAGACCCAGTACTTC
d_call: TRBD1; j_call: TRBJ2-7; v_call: TRBV2; clone_size: -; cdr3_aa: CASSVQGASYEQYF; cdr3_nt: TGTGCCAGCAGTGTGCAGGGGGCTTCCTACGAGCAGTACTTC
d_call: TRBD2; j_call: TRBJ2-3; v_call: TRBV5-5; clone_size: few; cdr3_aa: CASSLGSSGGTDTQYF; cdr3_nt: TGTGCCAGCAGCTTGGGTTCTAGCGGGGGTACAGATACGCAGTATTTT
d_call: -; j_call: TRBJ2-4; v_call: TRBV6-5; clone_size: -; cdr3_aa: CASSTDTAKNIQYF; cdr3_nt: TGTGCCAGCAGCACCGACACAGCCAAAAACATTCAGTACTTC
d_call: TRBD1; j_call: TRBJ1-1; v_call: TRBV29-1; clone_size: -; cdr3_aa: CSVWTGRNTEAFF; cdr3_nt: TGCAGCGTCTGGACAGGGCGAAACACTGAAGCTTTCTTT
d_call: -; j_call: TRBJ1-3; v_call: TRBV5-8; clone_size: -; cdr3_aa: CASSLMGGGTIYF; cdr3_nt: TGTGCCAGCAGCTTGATGGGGGGAGGCACCATATATTTT
d_call: TRBD1; j_call: TRBJ2-7; v_call: TRBV2; clone_size: -; cdr3_aa: CASTMPTQGTTYEQYF; cdr3_nt: TGTGCCAGCACTATGCCCACACAGGGGACAACCTACGAGCAGTACTTC
d_call: -; j_call: TRBJ2-3; v_call: TRBV9; clone_size: once; cdr3_aa: CASSVDHSSSTDTQYF; cdr3_nt: TGTGCCAGCAGCGTAGACCACAGCTCTAGCACAGATACGCAGTATTTT
d_call: -; j_call: TRBJ1-1; v_call: TRBV30; clone_size: -; cdr3_aa: CAQQTGMNTEAFF; cdr3_nt: TGTGCCCAACAGACAGGTATGAACACTGAAGCTTTCTTT
d_call: TRBD1; j_call: TRBJ1-6; v_call: TRBV7-9; clone_size: -; cdr3_aa: CASSLGQGIGNSPLHF; cdr3_nt: TGTGCCAGCAGCTTGGGACAGGGGATTGGTAATTCACCCCTCCACTTT
d_call: TRBD1; j_call: TRBJ2-7; v_call: TRBV5-1; clone_size: -; cdr3_aa: CASSYSSGTGAYEQYF; cdr3_nt: TGCGCCAGCAGCTACTCCTCCGGGACAGGGGCCTACGAGCAGTACTTC
d_call: -; j_call: TRBJ1-5; v_call: TRBV6-5; clone_size: -; cdr3_aa: CASSYGGGNQPQHF; cdr3_nt: TGTGCCAGCAGTTACGGAGGGGGCAATCAGCCCCAGCATTTT
d_call: -; j_call: TRBJ2-7; v_call: TRBV5-1; clone_size: -; cdr3_aa: CASSPGLEREQYF; cdr3_nt: TGCGCCAGCAGCCCCGGGCTGGAGCGGGAGCAGTACTTC
d_call: TRBD1; j_call: TRBJ1-1; v_call: TRBV6-6; clone_size: -; cdr3_aa: CASSYSDRGTEAFF; cdr3_nt: TGTGCCAGCAGTTACTCGGACAGGGGCACTGAAGCTTTCTTT
d_call: -; j_call: TRBJ1-6; v_call: TRBV6-1; clone_size: -; cdr3_aa: CASRRRTDYNSPLHF; cdr3_nt: TGTGCCAGCAGACGAAGGACAGATTATAATTCACCCCTCCACTTT
d_call: -; j_call: TRBJ2-3; v_call: TRBV21-1; clone_size: -; cdr3_aa: CASSKEGSGGDTDTQYF; cdr3_nt: TGTGCCAGCAGCAAAGAAGGCAGCGGGGGGGATACAGATACGCAGTATTTT
d_call: -; j_call: TRBJ2-1; v_call: TRBV4-1; clone_size: -; cdr3_aa: CASSQPGTLYNEQFF; cdr3_nt: TGCGCCAGCAGCCAACCCGGGACTTTATACAATGAGCAGTTCTTC
d_call: TRBD1; j_call: TRBJ1-5; v_call: TRBV5-1; clone_size: few; cdr3_aa: CASSLGQGHQPQHF; cdr3_nt: TGCGCCAGCAGCTTGGGACAGGGCCATCAGCCCCAGCATTTT
d_call: -; j_call: TRBJ2-7; v_call: TRBV27; clone_size: -; cdr3_aa: CASSLTLAYEQYF; cdr3_nt: TGTGCCAGCAGTCTTACCCTAGCCTACGAGCAGTACTTC
d_call: TRBD2; j_call: TRBJ2-2; v_call: TRBV4-2; clone_size: once; cdr3_aa: CASSLTSGGPTGELFF; cdr3_nt: TGTGCCAGCAGCCTTACTAGCGGGGGGCCCACCGGGGAGCTGTTTTTT
d_call: -; j_call: TRBJ1-6; v_call: TRBV15; clone_size: -; cdr3_aa: CATSRDRVSYSPLHF; cdr3_nt: TGTGCCACCAGCAGAGACAGGGTATCGTATTCACCCCTCCACTTT
d_call: TRBD1; j_call: TRBJ1-3; v_call: TRBV2; clone_size: -; cdr3_aa: CASSSWDRPRGDNTIYF; cdr3_nt: TGTGCCAGCAGTTCATGGGACAGGCCCCGAGGGGATAACACCATATATTTT
d_call: -; j_call: TRBJ1-2; v_call: TRBV27; clone_size: -; cdr3_aa: CASSPELGGSYGYTF; cdr3_nt: TGTGCCAGCAGTCCCGAGTTGGGGGGGAGCTATGGCTACACCTTC
d_call: TRBD1; j_call: TRBJ2-7; v_call: TRBV7-2; clone_size: -; cdr3_aa: CASSSGQSYEQYF; cdr3_nt: TGTGCCAGCAGCTCGGGACAGTCCTACGAGCAGTACTTC
d_call: TRBD2; j_call: TRBJ2-3; v_call: TRBV5-1; clone_size: -; cdr3_aa: CASSPLGTSVPDTQYF; cdr3_nt: TGCGCCAGCAGCCCTCTCGGGACTAGCGTCCCAGATACGCAGTATTTT
d_call: TRBD1; j_call: TRBJ2-2; v_call: TRBV19; clone_size: once; cdr3_aa: CASSGQGTGELFF; cdr3_nt: TGTGCCAGTAGTGGACAGGGTACCGGGGAGCTGTTTTTT
d_call: -; j_call: TRBJ2-5; v_call: TRBV9; clone_size: -; cdr3_aa: CASSVSQGETQYF; cdr3_nt: TGTGCCAGCAGCGTAAGCCAGGGGGAGACCCAGTACTTC
d_call: TRBD1; j_call: TRBJ2-5; v_call: TRBV6-1; clone_size: -; cdr3_aa: CASSDSGTGKETQYF; cdr3_nt: TGTGCCAGCAGTGACTCGGGGACAGGGAAAGAGACCCAGTACTTC
d_call: -; j_call: TRBJ1-6; v_call: TRBV6-6; clone_size: -; cdr3_aa: CASSYGQLNSPLHF; cdr3_nt: TGTGCCAGCAGTTACGGACAGTTGAATTCACCCCTCCACTTT
d_call: TRBD1; j_call: TRBJ1-5; v_call: TRBV5-5; clone_size: -; cdr3_aa: CASSLEQGLPQHF; cdr3_nt: TGTGCCAGCAGCTTGGAACAGGGGCTGCCCCAGCATTTT
d_call: -; j_call: TRBJ2-2; v_call: TRBV28; clone_size: -; cdr3_aa: CASSFSGSGELFF; cdr3_nt: TGTGCCAGCAGTTTCTCAGGGTCCGGGGAGCTGTTTTTT
d_call: -; j_call: TRBJ2-1; v_call: TRBV10-2; clone_size: -; cdr3_aa: CASSDAGEYNEQFF; cdr3_nt: TGCGCCAGCAGTGACGCAGGTGAATACAATGAGCAGTTCTTC
d_call: -; j_call: TRBJ2-7; v_call: TRBV6-5; clone_size: -; cdr3_aa: CASSSTGTYEQYF; cdr3_nt: TGTGCCAGCAGTTCGACAGGAACCTACGAGCAGTACTTC
d_call: -; j_call: TRBJ2-2; v_call: TRBV6-1; clone_size: -; cdr3_aa: CATRGMQDTGELFF; cdr3_nt: TGTGCCACCCGGGGGATGCAGGACACCGGGGAGCTGTTTTTT
d_call: -; j_call: TRBJ1-2; v_call: TRBV30; clone_size: -; cdr3_aa: CAWIDGAYYGYTF; cdr3_nt: TGTGCCTGGATCGATGGAGCCTACTATGGCTACACCTTC
d_call: TRBD1; j_call: TRBJ2-3; v_call: TRBV4-1; clone_size: -; cdr3_aa: CASSQEDRGSPSTDTQYF; cdr3_nt: TGCGCCAGCAGCCAAGAGGACAGGGGGTCCCCGAGCACAGATACGCAGTATTTT
d_call: -; j_call: TRBJ1-5; v_call: TRBV4-1; clone_size: once; cdr3_aa: CASSLQGGGQKNQPQHF; cdr3_nt: TGCGCCAGCAGCCTCCAAGGGGGTGGACAGAAAAATCAGCCCCAGCATTTT
d_call: -; j_call: TRBJ2-2; v_call: TRBV6-1; clone_size: -; cdr3_aa: CASSRVANTGELFF; cdr3_nt: TGTGCCAGCTCCCGGGTCGCGAACACCGGGGAGCTGTTTTTT
d_call: TRBD2; j_call: TRBJ2-3; v_call: TRBV6-1; clone_size: -; cdr3_aa: CASSEEAGGPDTQYF; cdr3_nt: TGTGCCAGCAGTGAAGAGGCGGGGGGGCCAGATACGCAGTATTTT
d_call: TRBD1; j_call: TRBJ1-2; v_call: TRBV11-3; clone_size: -; cdr3_aa: CASSQATGLGYTF; cdr3_nt: TGTGCCAGCAGCCAGGCGACAGGGTTGGGCTACACCTTC
d_call: TRBD2; j_call: TRBJ2-7; v_call: TRBV6-5; clone_size: -; cdr3_aa: CASSNLAGVTEQYF; cdr3_nt: TGTGCCAGCAGTAACCTAGCGGGGGTTACGGAGCAGTACTTC